The sequence of this T cell receptor (beta chain) was determined in a study of blood T cell repertoires in COVID-19. Individuals drawn from about 26 US areas were roughly 18 to 95 years old. Membership in each cohort depended on participant-reported clinical history. Cohort 3 recovery required two negative PCRs, clearance, or symptom resolution. TCRdb keeps only in-frame clones here, not all; method: immunoSEQ multiplex PCR. The repertoire has roughly 220,000 clones, around four fifths of them found once; the top ten carry approximately 16%. This CDR3 spans 15 amino acids. The germline gives CDR1 SGHNT, CDR2 YENEEA. V dropped 1 base and J dropped 0 bases, with 10 bases sitting between them.

The V gene is TRBV11-3, the J gene TRBJ2-7; possible D gene TRBD2, 6 bases. This receptor was obtained from a man in his forties who had recovered from COVID-19. The source material was PBMCs or T cells enriched from blood (not recorded which). This CDR3 reads CASSLGAGSSYEQYF. As DNA, the CDR3 is TGTGCCAGCAGCTTAGGTGCGGGGAGCTCCTACGAGCAGTACTTC.